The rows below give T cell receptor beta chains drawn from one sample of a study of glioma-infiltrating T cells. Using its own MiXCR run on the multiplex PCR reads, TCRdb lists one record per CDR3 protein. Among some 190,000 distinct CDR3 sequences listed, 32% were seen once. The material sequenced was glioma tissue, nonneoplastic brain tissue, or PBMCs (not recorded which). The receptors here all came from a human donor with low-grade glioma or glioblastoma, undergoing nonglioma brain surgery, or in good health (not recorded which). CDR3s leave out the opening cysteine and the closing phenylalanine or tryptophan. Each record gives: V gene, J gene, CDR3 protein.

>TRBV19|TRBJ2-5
ASSSVGGDKTQY
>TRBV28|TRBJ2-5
ASTKRRSGDRQETQY
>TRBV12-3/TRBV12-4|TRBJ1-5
ASSLAYQPQH
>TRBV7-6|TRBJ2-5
ASSPGSRTETQY
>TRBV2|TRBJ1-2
ASSELPGGIGYT
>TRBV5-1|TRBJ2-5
ASSLNGPSYQETQY
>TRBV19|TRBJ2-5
ASSLKAGRETQY
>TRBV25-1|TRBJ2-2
ASSLTGVTGELF
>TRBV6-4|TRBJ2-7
ASSHRQGDEQY
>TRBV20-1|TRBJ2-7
SARWRGGYEQY
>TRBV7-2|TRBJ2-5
ASTLGETQY
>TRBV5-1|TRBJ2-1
ASSPGGELSHEQF
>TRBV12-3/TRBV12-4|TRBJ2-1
ASSDRLEEQF
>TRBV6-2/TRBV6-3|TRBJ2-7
ASSRDRIYDQY
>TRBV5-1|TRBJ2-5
ASSYRQGREETQY
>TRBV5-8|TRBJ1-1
ASSYRVEGTEAF
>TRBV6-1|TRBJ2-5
ASSWGMPGLAGKETQY
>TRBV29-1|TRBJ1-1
SVVGASEAF
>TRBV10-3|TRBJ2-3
ATTLAGEDTQY
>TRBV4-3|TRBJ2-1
ASSPSGNTYNEQF
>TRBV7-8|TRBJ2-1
ASSPPGASGRSEQF
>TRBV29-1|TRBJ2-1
SVQGGTGFYNEQF
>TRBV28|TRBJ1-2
ASSPAGTGGSYGYT
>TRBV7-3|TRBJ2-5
ASSYFGGSGETQY
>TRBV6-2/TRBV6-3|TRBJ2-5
ASGARLFQETQY
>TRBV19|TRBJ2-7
ASSISGGLYEQY
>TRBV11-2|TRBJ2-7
ASSLETAYEQY
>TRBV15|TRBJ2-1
ATSRDRSGRADEQF
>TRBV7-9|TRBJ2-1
ASTKGLAGRNEQF
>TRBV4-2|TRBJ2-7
ASSNLLARSSYEQY
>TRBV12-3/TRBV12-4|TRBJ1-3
ASSPGTAGNTIY